This is a list of T cell receptor beta chains from one sample in a study of blood T cell repertoires in COVID-19. The assay was immunoSEQ multiplex PCR, and TCRdb's table has in-frame clones only and misses some. Of about 54,000 clones listed, approximately 80% were seen once; the top ten hold about 2.7%. What was sequenced was peripheral blood. All receptors come from a man in his fifties or sixties with acute or convalescent COVID-19. The CDR3 runs from the conserved cysteine through the conserved F or W. The order of the fields is D gene, J gene, V gene, clone size, CDR3 protein, CDR3 DNA. The D gene is left open where the match is weak. A row's size may be missing; if present it is once, few, many or a size class.

d_call: TRBD1
j_call: TRBJ1-2
v_call: TRBV20-1
clone_size: once
cdr3_aa: CSASLPTGGDGYTF
cdr3_nt: TGCAGTGCTAGTCTACCCACAGGGGGGGATGGCTACACCTTC

d_call: -
j_call: TRBJ2-7
v_call: TRBV27
clone_size: -
cdr3_aa: CATRTVRYPYEQYF
cdr3_nt: TGTGCCACCCGGACAGTCCGATATCCCTACGAGCAGTACTTC

d_call: TRBD1
j_call: TRBJ2-7
v_call: TRBV7-9
clone_size: few
cdr3_aa: CASSLFPRTGGVDEQYF
cdr3_nt: TGTGCCAGCAGCTTATTTCCTCGTACAGGGGGCGTCGACGAGCAGTACTTC

d_call: -
j_call: TRBJ1-3
v_call: TRBV7-2
clone_size: -
cdr3_aa: CASSFIPGAGNTIYF
cdr3_nt: TGTGCCAGCAGCTTCATTCCGGGAGCCGGAAACACCATATATTTT

d_call: TRBD1
j_call: TRBJ1-1
v_call: TRBV28
clone_size: few
cdr3_aa: CASRLTGGLMFTEAFF
cdr3_nt: TGTGCCAGCAGGTTAACAGGGGGCCTCATGTTTACTGAAGCTTTCTTT

d_call: -
j_call: TRBJ1-2
v_call: TRBV5-8
clone_size: -
cdr3_aa: CASSPGAGPYGYTF
cdr3_nt: TGTGCCAGCAGCCCCGGCGCAGGGCCCTATGGCTACACCTTC

d_call: -
j_call: TRBJ2-2
v_call: TRBV7-3
clone_size: few
cdr3_aa: CASSLRGGANTGELFF
cdr3_nt: TGTGCCAGCAGCTTAAGAGGCGGGGCGAACACCGGGGAGCTGTTTTTT

d_call: -
j_call: TRBJ2-3
v_call: TRBV3-1/TRBV3-2
clone_size: -
cdr3_aa: CASSLTANWEDTQYF
cdr3_nt: TGTGCCAGCAGCCTGACAGCGAATTGGGAAGATACGCAGTATTTT

d_call: -
j_call: TRBJ2-1
v_call: TRBV28
clone_size: -
cdr3_aa: CASSEVNGRSLNNEQFF
cdr3_nt: TGTGCCAGCAGCGAAGTGAACGGGAGAAGCCTCAACAATGAGCAGTTCTTC

d_call: TRBD1
j_call: TRBJ1-1
v_call: TRBV24-1
clone_size: -
cdr3_aa: CATSDFDRVFGRTEAFF
cdr3_nt: TGTGCCACCAGTGACTTTGACAGGGTGTTTGGTAGGACTGAAGCTTTCTTT

d_call: TRBD2
j_call: TRBJ2-3
v_call: TRBV5-1
clone_size: once
cdr3_aa: CASSVITSAGLTDTQYF
cdr3_nt: TGCGCCAGCAGCGTTATCACCTCAGCGGGGCTCACAGATACGCAGTATTTT

d_call: -
j_call: TRBJ1-5
v_call: TRBV15
clone_size: -
cdr3_aa: CATSRDPGGGQPQHF
cdr3_nt: TGTGCCACCAGCAGAGATCCGGGGGGCGGTCAGCCCCAGCATTTT

d_call: TRBD2
j_call: TRBJ2-7
v_call: TRBV19
clone_size: -
cdr3_aa: CASSNPGLAGARNYEQYF
cdr3_nt: TGTGCCAGTAGTAACCCGGGACTAGCGGGGGCCCGAAACTACGAGCAGTACTTC

d_call: -
j_call: TRBJ2-7
v_call: TRBV5-1
clone_size: -
cdr3_aa: CASSPGVGPYEQYF
cdr3_nt: TGCGCCAGCAGCCCGGGGGTCGGCCCCTACGAGCAGTACTTC

d_call: -
j_call: TRBJ2-3
v_call: TRBV21-1
clone_size: -
cdr3_aa: CASSKIAGGPEDTQYF
cdr3_nt: TGTGCCAGCAGCAAAATAGCGGGGGGGCCGGAAGATACGCAGTATTTT

d_call: -
j_call: TRBJ1-3
v_call: TRBV5-4
clone_size: -
cdr3_aa: CASSSQGSGNTIYF
cdr3_nt: TGTGCCAGCAGCTCGCAGGGCTCTGGAAACACCATATATTTT

d_call: TRBD1
j_call: TRBJ1-1
v_call: TRBV19
clone_size: -
cdr3_aa: CASSPHRGQIHTEAFF
cdr3_nt: TGTGCCAGTAGTCCGCACAGGGGCCAGATCCACACTGAAGCTTTCTTT

d_call: -
j_call: TRBJ1-2
v_call: TRBV6-1
clone_size: -
cdr3_aa: CASSDTGKNYGYTF
cdr3_nt: TGTGCCAGCAGTGATACAGGGAAGAACTATGGCTACACCTTC

d_call: TRBD2
j_call: TRBJ2-3
v_call: TRBV10-3
clone_size: few
cdr3_aa: CAISESGSGGGSGDTQYF
cdr3_nt: TGTGCCATCAGTGAGTCGGGTTCAGGCGGGGGGTCCGGAGATACGCAGTATTTT

d_call: -
j_call: TRBJ2-2
v_call: TRBV28
clone_size: -
cdr3_aa: CASSIRQDTGELFF
cdr3_nt: TGTGCCAGCAGTATAAGACAGGACACCGGGGAGCTGTTTTTT